This TCR beta chain was retrieved from a study of spatial heterogeneity in lung cancer. Study as a whole: Just over 70 TRACERx patients with early, untreated non-small cell lung cancer donated samples. Sequenced were any available follow-up PBMC samples, which had been obtained a median of roughly two years after resection. On average, each unique TCR and UMI combination appeared more than ten times in raw reads.

Using its own MiXCR run on the 5' RACE reads, TCRdb lists one record per CDR3 protein. The sample yields under 150,000 distinct CDR3 sequences, roughly 10% seen once. This clonotype has just a few counts. The sample's time point: blood at routine non-recurrence follow-up after resection. Germline CDR1 reads WSHSY; CDR2 reads SAAADI. This CDR3 has 13 residues. V shed 7 bases, J shed 0 bases, and the junction held 1 base outside the gene matches. The gene calls are TRBV10-2 and TRBJ2-7; the match to TRBD1 covers 9 bases. The sequencing here drew on PBMCs, taken at follow-up. This TCR was recovered from a female donor with early-stage non-small cell lung cancer. The CDR3 is CASKTGGSYEQYF. The CDR3 DNA follows: TGCGCCAGCAAGACAGGGGGCTCCTACGAGCAGTACTTC.